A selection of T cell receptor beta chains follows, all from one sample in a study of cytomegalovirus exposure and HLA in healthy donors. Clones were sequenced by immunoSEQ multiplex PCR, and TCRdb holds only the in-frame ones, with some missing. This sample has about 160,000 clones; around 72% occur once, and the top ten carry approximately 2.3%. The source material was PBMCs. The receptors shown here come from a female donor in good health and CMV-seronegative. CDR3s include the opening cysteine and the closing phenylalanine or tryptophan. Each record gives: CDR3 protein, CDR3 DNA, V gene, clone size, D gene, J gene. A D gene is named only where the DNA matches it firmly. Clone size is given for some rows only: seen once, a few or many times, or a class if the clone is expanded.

CDR3 protein: CASKSGLLRYGYTF
CDR3 DNA: TGTGCCAGTAAGTCGGGACTGCTGCGCTATGGCTACACCTTC
V gene: TRBV19
clone size: few
D gene: NA
J gene: TRBJ1-2

CDR3 protein: CASSAAGGIGEQFF
CDR3 DNA: TGTGCCAGCAGTGCAGCGGGGGGGATAGGAGAGCAGTTCTTC
V gene: TRBV25-1
clone size: NA
D gene: TRBD2
J gene: TRBJ2-1

CDR3 protein: CASSLAPSYEQYF
CDR3 DNA: TGTGCCAGCAGTTTGGCCCCTTCCTACGAGCAGTACTTC
V gene: TRBV27
clone size: once
D gene: NA
J gene: TRBJ2-7

CDR3 protein: CASSLKGEGRAGANVLTF
CDR3 DNA: TGCGCCAGCAGCCTGAAAGGGGAGGGAAGGGCTGGGGCCAACGTCCTGACTTTC
V gene: TRBV5-1
clone size: few
D gene: TRBD2
J gene: TRBJ2-6

CDR3 protein: CASSVGGPGLAGDPYEQYF
CDR3 DNA: TGTGCCAGCAGCGTAGGGGGGCCGGGACTAGCGGGAGACCCCTACGAGCAGTACTTC
V gene: TRBV9
clone size: few
D gene: TRBD2
J gene: TRBJ2-7

CDR3 protein: CASRRDRDEQYF
CDR3 DNA: TGTGCCAGCCGCCGAGACAGGGACGAGCAGTACTTC
V gene: TRBV10-3
clone size: NA
D gene: TRBD1
J gene: TRBJ2-7

CDR3 protein: CASSPGTSSDTQYF
CDR3 DNA: TGTGCCAGCAGCCCCGGGACTAGTTCAGATACGCAGTATTTT
V gene: TRBV11-2
clone size: NA
D gene: TRBD2
J gene: TRBJ2-3

CDR3 protein: CASSLARGASETQYF
CDR3 DNA: TGTGCCAGCAGCTTAGCCCGCGGGGCTAGCGAGACCCAGTACTTC
V gene: TRBV11-3
clone size: NA
D gene: NA
J gene: TRBJ2-5

CDR3 protein: CASSVWDRGLETQYF
CDR3 DNA: TGTGCCAGCAGTGTCTGGGACAGGGGGCTAGAGACCCAGTACTTC
V gene: TRBV2
clone size: NA
D gene: TRBD1
J gene: TRBJ2-5

CDR3 protein: CASSFDRGYTEAFF
CDR3 DNA: TGTGCCAGCAGCTTTGATAGGGGGTACACTGAAGCTTTCTTT
V gene: TRBV5-4
clone size: few
D gene: NA
J gene: TRBJ1-1

CDR3 protein: CASSWGGGGDTEAFF
CDR3 DNA: TGTGCCAGCAGCTGGGGTGGGGGAGGAGACACTGAAGCTTTCTTT
V gene: TRBV13
clone size: NA
D gene: NA
J gene: TRBJ1-1

CDR3 protein: CASSPGYNEQFF
CDR3 DNA: TGTGCCAGCAGTCCAGGATACAATGAGCAGTTCTTC
V gene: TRBV27
clone size: NA
D gene: NA
J gene: TRBJ2-1

CDR3 protein: CASSVGPSGSSDTQYF
CDR3 DNA: TGTGCCAGCAGCGTAGGGCCTAGCGGGAGTTCAGATACGCAGTATTTT
V gene: TRBV9
clone size: NA
D gene: TRBD2
J gene: TRBJ2-3

CDR3 protein: CASSQTDLGEKLFF
CDR3 DNA: TGCGCCAGCAGCCAAACGGACTTGGGGGAAAAACTGTTTTTT
V gene: TRBV4-1
clone size: NA
D gene: NA
J gene: TRBJ1-4

CDR3 protein: CASSQGQGSVTEAFF
CDR3 DNA: TGCGCCAGCAGCCAAGGACAGGGCTCAGTTACTGAAGCTTTCTTT
V gene: TRBV4-3
clone size: NA
D gene: TRBD1
J gene: TRBJ1-1

CDR3 protein: CASSYTGNSPLHF
CDR3 DNA: TGTGCCAGCAGTTATACGGGGAATTCACCCCTCCACTTT
V gene: TRBV5-4
clone size: NA
D gene: NA
J gene: TRBJ1-6

CDR3 protein: CASSLEGQGRRSSYEQYF
CDR3 DNA: TGCGCCAGCAGCTTGGAGGGACAGGGGAGAAGGAGCTCCTACGAGCAGTACTTC
V gene: TRBV5-1
clone size: NA
D gene: TRBD1
J gene: TRBJ2-7

CDR3 protein: CASSSPGTGALEQYF
CDR3 DNA: TGTGCCAGCAGTTCCCCAGGGACAGGGGCTCTCGAGCAGTACTTC
V gene: TRBV28
clone size: NA
D gene: TRBD1
J gene: TRBJ2-7

CDR3 protein: CSARHYEQYF
CDR3 DNA: TGCAGTGCTCGACACTACGAGCAGTACTTC
V gene: TRBV20-1
clone size: few
D gene: NA
J gene: TRBJ2-7

CDR3 protein: CASSLIQGLSNQPQHF
CDR3 DNA: TGTGCCAGCAGTTTAATCCAGGGACTAAGCAATCAGCCCCAGCATTTT
V gene: TRBV28
clone size: NA
D gene: NA
J gene: TRBJ1-5

CDR3 protein: CSVEGRGLSGNTIYF
CDR3 DNA: TGCAGCGTTGAAGGGAGGGGGCTCTCTGGAAACACCATATATTTT
V gene: TRBV29-1
clone size: once
D gene: TRBD1
J gene: TRBJ1-3

CDR3 protein: CATSSVGGGEAFF
CDR3 DNA: TGTGCCACCAGTTCGGTAGGCGGTGGTGAAGCTTTCTTT
V gene: TRBV6-1
clone size: once
D gene: NA
J gene: TRBJ1-1

CDR3 protein: CASSVRGKTYEQYF
CDR3 DNA: TGTGCCAGCAGTGTCAGGGGTAAGACCTACGAGCAGTACTTC
V gene: TRBV6-1
clone size: NA
D gene: NA
J gene: TRBJ2-7

CDR3 protein: CASSPRGNTEAFF
CDR3 DNA: TGTGCCAGCAGTCCACGAGGGAACACTGAAGCTTTCTTT
V gene: TRBV6-6
clone size: NA
D gene: NA
J gene: TRBJ1-1

CDR3 protein: CASSVDRSVEQFF
CDR3 DNA: TGTGCCAGCAGCGTAGATCGGTCGGTTGAGCAGTTCTTC
V gene: TRBV9
clone size: NA
D gene: NA
J gene: TRBJ2-1

CDR3 protein: CASSPGAGQGNYEQYF
CDR3 DNA: TGTGCCAGCTCACCAGGAGCGGGACAGGGGAACTACGAGCAGTACTTC
V gene: TRBV18
clone size: NA
D gene: TRBD1
J gene: TRBJ2-7

CDR3 protein: CASSQERQSTDTQYF
CDR3 DNA: TGCGCCAGCAGCCAAGAGCGGCAAAGCACAGATACGCAGTATTTT
V gene: TRBV4-3
clone size: NA
D gene: NA
J gene: TRBJ2-3

CDR3 protein: CASSERGYGYTF
CDR3 DNA: TGTGCCAGCAGTGAAAGGGGTTATGGCTACACCTTC
V gene: TRBV6-1
clone size: few
D gene: NA
J gene: TRBJ1-2

CDR3 protein: CASSIEAGGQETQYF
CDR3 DNA: TGTGCCAGTAGTATAGAAGCAGGGGGTCAAGAGACCCAGTACTTC
V gene: TRBV19
clone size: NA
D gene: TRBD1
J gene: TRBJ2-5

CDR3 protein: CASSIGTSGDTQYF
CDR3 DNA: TGTGCCAGCAGCATAGGGACTAGCGGAGATACGCAGTATTTT
V gene: TRBV7-9
clone size: NA
D gene: TRBD2
J gene: TRBJ2-3

CDR3 protein: CASSLGVGGNEQFF
CDR3 DNA: TGTGCCAGCAGTTTAGGGGTAGGGGGCAATGAGCAGTTCTTC
V gene: TRBV28
clone size: NA
D gene: NA
J gene: TRBJ2-1

CDR3 protein: CASGLGGDQPQHF
CDR3 DNA: TGTGCTAGTGGTTTGGGCGGGGACCAGCCCCAGCATTTT
V gene: TRBV12-5
clone size: NA
D gene: NA
J gene: TRBJ1-5

CDR3 protein: CASSLSGQVTYGYTF
CDR3 DNA: TGTGCCAGCAGCCTAAGCGGACAGGTCACCTATGGCTACACCTTC
V gene: TRBV7-2
clone size: NA
D gene: TRBD1
J gene: TRBJ1-2

CDR3 protein: CASSSGQGYSPLHF
CDR3 DNA: TGTGCCAGCAGCTCCGGACAGGGATATTCACCCCTCCACTTT
V gene: TRBV7-2
clone size: NA
D gene: TRBD1
J gene: TRBJ1-6

CDR3 protein: CASSPGEPRAKNIQYF
CDR3 DNA: TGTGCCAGCAGCCCCGGGGAGCCAAGGGCCAAAAACATTCAGTACTTC
V gene: TRBV7-9
clone size: once
D gene: NA
J gene: TRBJ2-4

CDR3 protein: CAWSVGGGQDTQYF
CDR3 DNA: TGTGCCTGGAGTGTAGGGGGGGGGCAAGATACGCAGTATTTT
V gene: TRBV30
clone size: NA
D gene: NA
J gene: TRBJ2-3

CDR3 protein: CASSLQGTDTQYF
CDR3 DNA: TGTGCCAGCAGCCTACAGGGGACAGATACGCAGTATTTT
V gene: TRBV6-1
clone size: NA
D gene: TRBD1
J gene: TRBJ2-3

CDR3 protein: CASSQGTGTGSYEQYF
CDR3 DNA: TGCGCCAGCAGCCAAGGAACCGGGACAGGGTCCTACGAGCAGTACTTC
V gene: TRBV4-3
clone size: few
D gene: TRBD1
J gene: TRBJ2-7

CDR3 protein: CASSPGETQYF
CDR3 DNA: TGTGCCAGCAGCCCAGGGGAGACCCAGTACTTC
V gene: TRBV11-2
clone size: NA
D gene: NA
J gene: TRBJ2-5

CDR3 protein: CASRSGTENTGELFF
CDR3 DNA: TGTGCCAGCAGATCCGGGACTGAGAACACCGGGGAGCTGTTTTTT
V gene: TRBV7-3
clone size: NA
D gene: NA
J gene: TRBJ2-2

CDR3 protein: CASSLRGTEAFF
CDR3 DNA: TGTGCCAGCAGCTTGCGCGGCACTGAAGCTTTCTTT
V gene: TRBV5-1
clone size: few
D gene: NA
J gene: TRBJ1-1